This T cell receptor (beta chain) was found in a study of tumor-infiltrating lymphocytes in primary liver carcinoma. In this sample, this clonotype turned up many times. The CDR3 runs 14 residues. The germline V and J ends were trimmed by 2 bases and 3 bases, with 14 bases remaining between them. Per the germline V gene, CDR1 is GTSNPN and CDR2 is SVGIG (reference sequence). Unsorted bulk tissue, roughly 19-34 mg of it, served as the source for co-extraction of RNA and DNA. Starting from around 510 ng of total RNA, TCR beta cDNA was produced with a primer in the constant region. Each TCR beta library was derived from three nested multiplex PCR rounds that employed slightly modified ARM-PCR. Forward primers for TRBV1-TRBV30 and a C-beta reverse primer served the first two PCR rounds, at roughly 10 cycles each. Using its own MiXCR run on the multiplex PCR reads, TCRdb lists one record per CDR3 protein. The sample shows more than 70,000 distinct CDR3 sequences, 69% of them seen only once.

The TCR was taken from a man aged 35-49 years with primary liver carcinoma and hepatitis B virus infection. The chain employs TRBV30 and TRBJ2-7, with D perhaps TRBD1 or TRBD2 (5 bases each). Sequenced sample: tumor-adjacent normal liver tissue. CDR3 loop: CAWSYSGTIYEQYF. The CDR3 coding sequence is TGTGCCTGGAGTTACTCCGGGACGATCTACGAGCAGTACTTC.